What follows are 25 T cell receptor beta chains derived from one specimen sequenced in a study of vaccination effects on CD4 cells after COVID-19. Assay: immunoSEQ multiplex PCR; the TCRdb copy retains only in-frame clones and omits some. The top ten hold about 8% of the sample, which has about 24,000 clones, approximately 69% seen once. What these receptors recognize is not known. ViraFEST expansion of antigen-specific CD4+ T cells with viral peptide pools preceded sequencing. CD4+ T cells were isolated after nine to ten days of culture. Everyone in the study got two shots of either the BNT162b2 or mRNA-1273 vaccine. Here the sequenced sample was CD4+ T cells from PBMCs cultured with SARS-CoV-2 spike peptides, taken after COVID-19 vaccination. These receptor sequences come from a human donor who received a COVID-19 vaccine.

The chain carries TRBV6-5 and TRBJ1-5; 8 nucleotides agree with TRBD1. CDR1 and CDR2 (germline): MNHEY, SVGAGI. The CDR3 extends over 13 amino acids. The V gene end was trimmed by 6 bases and the J gene end by 3 bases; junction bases not matched to a gene: 1. The DNA for the CDR3 is TGTGCCAGCAGGGGACAGGCCAATCAGCCCCAGCATTTT. As protein: CASRGQANQPQHF.

The V call is TRBV6-5, the J call TRBJ2-3; tentatively, D is TRBD1 (6 bases). Germline V gene data show CDR1 as MNHEY and CDR2 as SVGAGI. V lost 4 bases and J lost 9, with 14 bases in between. The CDR3 totals 13 residues. The CDR3 DNA reads TGTGCCAGCAGTTCTATCATAACAGGGACGCAGTATTTT. Translated, it gives CASSSIITGTQYF.

The chain carries TRBV10-2 and TRBJ2-5, with no clear D. The V gene lost 6 bases and the J gene lost 10 bases, with 12 bases spanning the gap. This CDR3 is 11 amino acids long. The germline CDR1 and CDR2 sequences are WSHSY and SAAADI. The CDR3 DNA sequence: TGCGCCAGCAGCGTTAGGGTTATCCAGTACTTC. Translating it yields CASSVRVIQYF.

In regard to this clone: At one of its ends the junction is not consistent with the germline gene, which may arise from a read error. The V call is TRBV29-1, the J call TRBJ2-5; a weak D match, TRBD1 (5 bases). CDR1 is SQVTM, CDR2 ANQGSEA, per germline. The CDR3 contains 13 residues. The CDR3 DNA is TGCAGCGTTGAAGGGGGCACACAAGGGACCCAGTACTTC. Translating it yields CSVEGGTQGTQYF.

The CDR3 nucleotides are TGTGCCATCAGTGACCTGGGACAGGGTAGCCCTGAAGCTTTCTTT. As protein: CAISDLGQGSPEAFF. The V call is TRBV10-3, the J call TRBJ1-1; TRBD1 matches 9 bases. Germline CDR1 and CDR2: ENHRY and SYGVKD. With 3 bases clipped from V and 6 bases from J, the junction kept 8 bases outside the gene matches. CDR3 length: 15 residues.

The rearrangement uses TRBV18 and TRBJ2-1; D may correspond to TRBD1 or TRBD2 (6 bases each). The CDR3 is 15 residues long. Trimming stripped 5 bases from V and 2 bases from J, with 13 bases between. Germline V gives CDR1 KGHSH, CDR2 LQKENI. The CDR3 reads CASSSVGGPYNEQFF. CDR3 DNA: TGTGCCAGCTCATCAGTCGGGGGCCCCTACAATGAGCAGTTCTTC.

The V gene is TRBV5-1, the J gene TRBJ2-2; D not resolved. Germline CDR1 is SGHRS and CDR2 is YFSETQ. V was trimmed by 6 bases and J by 0 bases, leaving 12 bases between them. This CDR3 has 15 amino acids. Here the CDR3 reads CASNEGNANTGELFF. In DNA, the CDR3 is TGCGCCAGCAATGAAGGAAACGCGAACACCGGGGAGCTGTTTTTT.

DNA for the CDR3: TGCGCCAGCAGCTTGGTCTCTAGCGGGGGGTCAGATACGCAGTATTTT. It translates to CASSLVSSGGSDTQYF. The rearrangement uses TRBV5-1 and TRBJ2-3; 11 positions agree with TRBD2. The CDR3 runs to 16 residues. V lost 0 bases, J lost 4 bases, and 4 bases stayed unmatched. Looked up from germline, CDR1 is SGHRS and CDR2 is YFSETQ.

This chain links TRBV5-1 with TRBJ2-5; weak D call: TRBD2 (6 bases). Looked up from germline, CDR1 is SGHRS and CDR2 is YFSETQ. Trimming cost V 6 bases and J 0 bases, with 21 bases left between them. CDR3 size: 17 residues. The CDR3 protein is CASKEGRTFLNQETQYF. Written as DNA, the CDR3 is TGCGCCAGCAAGGAGGGTCGTACGTTTTTGAACCAAGAGACCCAGTACTTC.

J is TRBJ2-3 and V is TRBV15; the D is unclear. V lost 0 bases, J lost 3 bases, and 1 base lay in between. CDR1 is LNHNV and CDR2 is YYDKDF in the germline V gene (reference sequence). CDR3 length: 12 residues. CDR3 bases: TGTGCCACCAGCAGAGATACAGATACGCAGTATTTT. Translation: CATSRDTDTQYF.

This clone was seen a few times. The chain uses TRBV6-6 and TRBJ2-7, with D tentatively TRBD2 (6 bases). The CDR3 is 14 residues long. The germline V gene encodes CDR1 MNHNY and CDR2 SVGAGI (reference sequence). The V gene lost 7 bases and the J gene lost 0 bases, with 13 bases spanning the gap. The CDR3 protein is CASKRGGDSYEQYF. The CDR3 bases are TGTGCCAGCAAACGGGGAGGTGACTCCTACGAGCAGTACTTC.

This clone is medium-sized in the sample. V gene TRBV19 combines with J gene TRBJ1-2; D is undetermined. The length of the CDR3 is 12 residues. V was clipped by 4 bases and J by 3 bases, with 6 bases between them. The germline V gene encodes CDR1 LNHDA and CDR2 SQIVND (reference sequence). The CDR3 loop reads CASSNNHYGYTF. DNA of the CDR3: TGTGCCAGTAGTAACAACCACTATGGCTACACCTTC.

This clone has only a few counts. The gene calls are TRBV27 and TRBJ2-2; 8 bases line up with TRBD1. Germline loops: CDR1 MNHEY, CDR2 SMNVEV (reference sequence). After removal of 6 bases from V and 4 bases from J, the junction contained 7 bases not matched to a gene. CDR3 length: 15 amino acids. CDR3 nucleotide sequence: TGTGCCAGCAGCCCGACAGGGGTTATCACCGGGGAGCTGTTTTTT. Translating gives CASSPTGVITGELFF.

The chain joins TRBV14 to TRBJ2-3; 7 bases are shared with TRBD2. This CDR3 is 15 amino acids long. Looked up from germline, CDR1 is SGHDN and CDR2 is FVKESK. Unmatched junction bases numbered 4, after V lost 4 bases and J lost 0 bases. Here the CDR3 DNA reads TGTGCCAGCAGCCGACAACTAGCGAGCACAGATACGCAGTATTTT. Translating it yields CASSRQLASTDTQYF.

The rearrangement joins TRBV30 to TRBJ2-2, with 8 positions matching TRBD1. After removal of 3 bases from V and 0 bases from J, the junction contained 0 bases not matched to a gene. Germline CDR1 is GTSNPN and CDR2 is SVGIG (reference sequence). This CDR3 contains 14 residues. The CDR3 loop is CAWRQGANTGELFF. The CDR3 coding sequence is TGTGCCTGGAGACAGGGGGCGAACACCGGGGAGCTGTTTTTT.

The chain links TRBV5-1 to TRBJ1-1; weak D call: TRBD1 (6 bases). The CDR3 is 14 amino acids. CDR1 and CDR2 from the germline V gene are SGHRS and YFSETQ. Trimming shortened V by 5 bases and J by 4 bases, and 15 bases separated the two germline ends. Written as DNA, the CDR3 is TGCGCCAGCAGGGCTGGACAGAACCCCACTGAAGCTTTCTTT. Translated: CASRAGQNPTEAFF.

The CDR3 bases are TGTGCCAGCAGCCAATCCGGGCAGGGGAATTCACCCCTCCACTTT. Amino acids: CASSQSGQGNSPLHF. V usage is TRBV16 and J usage is TRBJ1-6, with TRBD1 as a possible D gene (6 bases). V lost 0 bases and J 7 bases, leaving 10 bases between the germline ends. Germline lookup yields CDR1 KGHSY and CDR2 FQNENV. There are 15 residues in the CDR3.

This chain uses TRBV20-1 with TRBJ1-3; no clear D. Per germline, CDR1 DFQATT and CDR2 SNEGSKA (reference sequence). The CDR3 runs 15 residues. The ends were cut back, 3 bases at V and 0 bases at J, with 12 bases in the middle. This CDR3 reads CSASPGPFSGNTIYF. In DNA, the CDR3 is TGCAGTGCTAGTCCCGGTCCCTTCTCTGGAAACACCATATATTTT.

The rearrangement links TRBV4-1 to TRBJ2-3, with D possibly matching TRBD2 (5 bases). This CDR3 has 13 amino acids. V was trimmed by 3 bases and J by 4 bases, leaving 8 bases between them. CDR1 and CDR2 (germline): MGHRA, YSYEKL. CDR3 DNA sequence: TGCGCCAGCAGCCAGGGAGTTGCAGATACGCAGTATTTT. Protein: CASSQGVADTQYF.

The chain carries TRBV5-4 and TRBJ2-5; TRBD2 matches at 10 bases. The CDR3 is made up of 16 amino acids. The trim removed 3 bases at V and 2 bases at J, leaving 7 bases unmatched. Germline lookup yields CDR1 SGHNT and CDR2 YYREEE (reference sequence). CDR3 bases: TGTGCCAGCAGCTCATCTAGCGGGGGAAAACAAGAGACCCAGTACTTC. This sequence encodes CASSSSSGGKQETQYF. Based on the CDR3 plus reference TRBV5-4 and TRBJ2-5, the full variable domain is ETGVTQSPTHLIKTRGQQVTLRCSSQSGHNTVSWYQQALGQGPQFIFQYYREEENGRGNFPPRFSGLQFPNYSSELNVNALELDDSALYLCASSSSSGGKQETQYFGPGTRLLVL.

V gene TRBV11-2 combines with J gene TRBJ1-1; D is ambiguous. Germline CDR1 reads SGHAT; CDR2 reads FQNNGV. V gave up 3 bases and J gave up 8 bases, with 16 bases separating them. The CDR3 is 14 amino acids. The CDR3 loop is CASSLAPEAVEAFF. In DNA, the CDR3 is TGTGCCAGCAGCTTGGCCCCCGAGGCGGTGGAAGCTTTCTTT.

The chain combines TRBV6-2 or TRBV6-3 with TRBJ1-1; D perhaps matches TRBD1 (5 bases). Trimming cost V 3 bases and J 3 bases, with 8 bases left between them. The germline gives CDR1 MNHEY, CDR2 SVGEGT. This CDR3 spans 13 amino acids. CDR3 nucleotides: TGTGCCAGCAGTTATTTGGGGGACACTGAAGCTTTCTTT. This sequence encodes CASSYLGDTEAFF.

The CDR3 DNA follows: TGTGCCAGCAGTGTCTCAGGGACAGATGAAGCTTTCTTT. It codes for CASSVSGTDEAFF. V is TRBV25-1 and J is TRBJ1-1; 7 bases are a match to TRBD1. Germline CDR1 reads MGHDK; CDR2 reads SYGVNS. The CDR3 sequence is 13 residues long. The J segment lost 7 bases and the V segment lost 4 bases, leaving 6 bases of the junction unmatched.

This clone was seen a few times. The rearrangement uses TRBV20-1 and TRBJ1-6; 7 positions agree with TRBD1. Trimming cost V 3 bases and J 8 bases; bases outside gene matches: 10. CDR1 is DFQATT and CDR2 is SNEGSKA in the germline V gene (reference sequence). CDR3 size: 15 residues. The CDR3 is CSASGGGGGDSPLHF. CDR3 DNA sequence: TGCAGTGCTAGTGGAGGAGGAGGGGGCGATTCACCCCTCCACTTT.

V and J are TRBV5-6 and TRBJ1-6; 7 nucleotides align to TRBD1. Germline CDR1 and CDR2: SGHDT and YYEEEE. The CDR3 totals 15 residues. The V gene end was trimmed by 4 bases and the J gene end by 6 bases; junction bases not matched to a gene: 7. Here the CDR3 DNA reads TGTGCCAGCAGCAGGGGGGGGACAGCTAATTCACCCCTCCACTTT. As protein: CASSRGGTANSPLHF. The whole variable domain, remainder taken from reference TRBV5-6 and TRBJ1-6, is DAGVTQSPTHLIKTRGQQVTLRCSPKSGHDTVSWYQQALGQGPQFIFQYYEEEERQRGNFPDRFSGHQFPNYSSELNVNALLLGDSALYLCASSRGGTANSPLHFGNGTRLTVT.